This record looks at one TCR beta chain sequence and its context. These data are taken from a study of cytomegalovirus exposure and HLA in healthy donors. V lost 0 bases, J lost 3 bases, and 11 bases lay in between. Germline loops: CDR1 GTSNPN, CDR2 SVGIG (reference sequence). The CDR3 sequence is 14 residues long. The PCR used 60 Vbeta and 13 Jbeta primers. The data were produced by immunoSEQ multiplex PCR, yet TCRdb's version contains in-frame clones alone and is incomplete. The data show under 200,000 clones, with roughly 87% seen just once and about 1.6% held by the top ten. The specimen sequenced was PBMCs. The sequence was obtained from a girl between 5 and 17 years old in good health and CMV-seropositive. The rearrangement uses TRBV30 and TRBJ2-5; D ambiguous. The CDR3 DNA reads TGTGCCTGGAGTGTGGGCACCTCGGAAGAGACCCAGTACTTC. This translates into CAWSVGTSEETQYF.